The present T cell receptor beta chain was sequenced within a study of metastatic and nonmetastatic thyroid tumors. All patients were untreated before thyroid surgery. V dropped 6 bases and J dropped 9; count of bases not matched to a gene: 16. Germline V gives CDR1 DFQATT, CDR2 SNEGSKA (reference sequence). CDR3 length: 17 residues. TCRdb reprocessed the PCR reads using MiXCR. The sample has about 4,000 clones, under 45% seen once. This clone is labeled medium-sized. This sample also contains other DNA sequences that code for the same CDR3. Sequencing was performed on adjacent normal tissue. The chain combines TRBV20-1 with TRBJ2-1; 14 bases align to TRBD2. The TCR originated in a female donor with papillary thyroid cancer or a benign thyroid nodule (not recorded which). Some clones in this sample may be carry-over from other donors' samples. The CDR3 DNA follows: TGCAGTGCCTTCCCCTGGCGGGGACTAGCGGGAGACGGTGAGCAGTTCTTC. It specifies CSAFPWRGLAGDGEQFF.